This T cell receptor (beta chain) came from a study of blood T cell repertoires in COVID-19. Study summary: COVID-19 samples from acute and convalescent phases originated in the United States, Italy and Spain.

Germline trimming cut 4 bases from V and 0 bases from J; bases unmatched to any gene: 5. The CDR3 is made up of 17 amino acids. CDR1 is KGHSH and CDR2 is LQKENI in the germline V gene. Original analysis: Estimates of nucleated cell counts were drawn from the amplification of reference gene primers. The repertoire was sequenced with immunoSEQ multiplex PCR; TCRdb's copy has only in-frame clones and lacks some. V and J calls and clone size are those listed in that table; D and trimming were worked out from the DNA. The data show about 200,000 clones, around 90% seen once. The J gene is TRBJ2-6, the V gene TRBV18; TRBD1 aligns across 8 bases. The sample consisted of peripheral blood. This clonotype originated in a man in his forties with active or convalescent COVID-19. The CDR3 DNA sequence: TGTGCCAGCTCACAGGGACAGGCCAGCTCTGGGGCCAACGTCCTGACTTTC. Its protein is CASSQGQASSGANVLTF. The whole variable domain, filled in from reference TRBV18 and TRBJ2-6, reads NAGVMQNPRHLVRRRGQEARLRCSPMKGHSHVYWYRQLPEEGLKFMVYLQKENIIDESGMPKERFSAEFPKEGPSILRIQQVVRGDSAAYFCASSQGQASSGANVLTFGAGSRLTVL.